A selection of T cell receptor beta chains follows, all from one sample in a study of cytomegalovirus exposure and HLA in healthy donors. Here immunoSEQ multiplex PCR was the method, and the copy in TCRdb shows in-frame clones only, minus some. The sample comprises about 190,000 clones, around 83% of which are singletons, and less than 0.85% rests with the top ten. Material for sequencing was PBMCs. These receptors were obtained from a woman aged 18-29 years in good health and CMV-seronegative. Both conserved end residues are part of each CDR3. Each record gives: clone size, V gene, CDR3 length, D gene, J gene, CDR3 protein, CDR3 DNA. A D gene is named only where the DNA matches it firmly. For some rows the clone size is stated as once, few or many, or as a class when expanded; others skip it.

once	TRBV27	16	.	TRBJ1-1	CASSPNRQGQVTEAFF	TGTGCCAGCAGTCCCAATCGGCAGGGGCAGGTCACTGAAGCTTTCTTT
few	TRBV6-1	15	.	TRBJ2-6	CASSEWQSGANVLTF	TGTGCCAGCAGTGAATGGCAGTCTGGGGCCAACGTCCTGACTTTC
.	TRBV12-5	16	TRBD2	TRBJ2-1	CASGFFSGGPYNEQFF	TGTGCTAGTGGTTTCTTTAGCGGGGGCCCCTACAATGAGCAGTTCTTC
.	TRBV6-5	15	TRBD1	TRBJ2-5	CASSYWDREQETQYF	TGTGCCAGCAGTTACTGGGACAGGGAACAAGAGACCCAGTACTTC
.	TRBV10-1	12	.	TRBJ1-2	CARPDSRHGYTF	TGCGCCAGGCCCGACAGTCGGCATGGCTACACCTTC
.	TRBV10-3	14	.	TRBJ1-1	CAISMDSMNTEAFF	TGTGCCATCAGTATGGACAGCATGAACACTGAAGCTTTCTTT
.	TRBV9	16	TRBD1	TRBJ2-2	CASRRQGLRDTGELFF	TGTGCCAGCAGAAGACAGGGATTAAGAGACACCGGGGAGCTGTTTTTT
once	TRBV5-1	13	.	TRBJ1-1	CASSFVVDTEAFF	TGCGCCAGCAGCTTCGTTGTAGACACTGAAGCTTTCTTT
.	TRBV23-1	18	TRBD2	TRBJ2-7	CASLPGVSGLGPRYEQYF	TGCGCCAGTCTCCCCGGAGTATCAGGACTAGGGCCAAGGTACGAGCAGTACTTC
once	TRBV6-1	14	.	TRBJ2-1	CASGRETRRTEQFF	TGTGCCAGCGGGCGTGAGACTAGGCGCACTGAGCAGTTCTTC
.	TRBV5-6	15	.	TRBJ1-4	CVSSLGGPGQEKLFF	TGTGTCAGCAGCCTCGGGGGGCCCGGTCAGGAAAAACTGTTTTTT
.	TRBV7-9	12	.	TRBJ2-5	CSSSLDPETQYF	TGTTCCAGCAGCTTAGATCCGGAGACCCAGTACTTC
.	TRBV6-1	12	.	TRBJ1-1	CASIGHRPEAFF	TGTGCCAGCATTGGACACCGTCCAGAAGCTTTCTTT
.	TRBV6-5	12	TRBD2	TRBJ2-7	CASSQGGYEQYF	TGTGCCAGCAGTCAGGGAGGGTACGAGCAGTACTTC
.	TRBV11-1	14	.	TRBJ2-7	CASSLESGSYEQYF	TGTGCCAGCAGCTTAGAGTCCGGGTCCTACGAGCAGTACTTC
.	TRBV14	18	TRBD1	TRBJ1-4	CASSQPGQGLLTNEKLFF	TGTGCCAGCAGCCAACCGGGACAGGGTCTATTAACTAATGAAAAACTGTTTTTT
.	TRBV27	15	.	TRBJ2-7	CASSLSTGIPHEQYF	TGTGCCAGCAGTTTATCTACAGGGATCCCCCACGAGCAGTACTTC
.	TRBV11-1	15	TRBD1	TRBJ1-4	CASSARTGPAGKLFF	TGTGCCAGCAGCGCGCGGACAGGTCCGGCTGGAAAACTGTTTTTT
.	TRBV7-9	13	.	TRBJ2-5	CASSIGQPETQYF	TGTGCCAGCAGCATTGGACAACCCGAGACCCAGTACTTC
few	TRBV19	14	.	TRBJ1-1	CASSIVGGAGEAFF	TGTGCCAGTAGTATAGTCGGGGGGGCAGGAGAAGCTTTCTTT
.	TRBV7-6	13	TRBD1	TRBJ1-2	CASSTGQGNGYTF	TGTGCCAGCAGCACAGGACAGGGGAATGGCTACACCTTC
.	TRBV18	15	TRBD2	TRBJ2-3	CASSPPGLPGYTQYF	TGTGCCAGCTCACCGCCGGGACTACCAGGGTATACGCAGTATTTT
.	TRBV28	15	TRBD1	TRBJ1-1	CASSLWGTGNTEAFF	TGTGCCAGCAGTTTATGGGGGACAGGGAACACTGAAGCTTTCTTT
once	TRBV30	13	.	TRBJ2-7	CAWRDRQTYEQYF	TGTGCCTGGAGGGATCGACAGACCTACGAGCAGTACTTC
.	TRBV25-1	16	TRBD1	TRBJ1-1	CASSAGGTALNTEAFF	TGTGCCAGCAGTGCAGGGGGTACGGCGTTAAACACTGAAGCTTTCTTT
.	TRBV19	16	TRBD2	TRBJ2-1	CASSPVSGRGYNEQFF	TGTGCCAGTAGTCCTGTGAGCGGGAGGGGGTACAATGAGCAGTTCTTC
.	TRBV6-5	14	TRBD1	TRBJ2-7	CASSYQDRVNEQYF	TGTGCCAGCAGTTACCAGGACAGGGTAAACGAGCAGTACTTC
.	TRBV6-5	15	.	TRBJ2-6	CASRQAYSGANVLTF	TGTGCCTCAAGACAGGCTTACTCTGGGGCCAACGTCCTGACTTTC
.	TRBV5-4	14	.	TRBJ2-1	CASSFEGLGNEQFF	TGTGCCAGCAGTTTCGAGGGCCTAGGGAATGAGCAGTTCTTC
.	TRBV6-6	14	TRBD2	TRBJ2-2	CASRTGLETGELFF	TGTGCCAGCAGAACGGGACTAGAGACCGGGGAGCTGTTTTTT
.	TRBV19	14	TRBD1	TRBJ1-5	CASSRGQGGQPQHF	TGTGCCAGTAGTAGGGGACAGGGGGGCCAGCCCCAGCATTTT
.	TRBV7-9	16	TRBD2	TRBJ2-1	CASSLGGRGTYNEQFF	TGTGCCAGCAGCTTAGGGGGGAGGGGAACCTACAATGAGCAGTTCTTC
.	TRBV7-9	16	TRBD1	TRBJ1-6	CASSLNRGSYNSPLHF	TGTGCCAGCAGCTTAAACAGGGGATCCTATAATTCACCCCTCCACTTT
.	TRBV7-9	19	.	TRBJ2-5	CSSSFPIGPGLLYQETQYF	TGTTCCAGCAGCTTCCCCATTGGGCCGGGACTTTTGTACCAAGAGACCCAGTACTTC
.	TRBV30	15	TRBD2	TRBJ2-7	CAWSVGVAGVDEQYF	TGTGCCTGGAGTGTAGGGGTAGCGGGAGTCGATGAGCAGTACTTC
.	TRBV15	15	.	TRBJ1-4	CATSRDQVSGDELFF	TGTGCCACCAGCAGAGATCAAGTATCGGGGGATGAACTGTTTTTT
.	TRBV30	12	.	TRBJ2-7	CAWSRGPGEQYF	TGTGCCTGGAGCAGAGGGCCGGGAGAGCAGTACTTC
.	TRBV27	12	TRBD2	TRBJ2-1	CASSFGGREQFF	TGTGCCAGCAGCTTTGGCGGGAGAGAGCAGTTCTTC
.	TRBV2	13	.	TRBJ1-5	CASNVAGGQPQHF	TGTGCCAGCAACGTGGCAGGCGGGCAGCCCCAGCATTTT
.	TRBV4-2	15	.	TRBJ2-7	CASSQTLDSSYEQYF	TGTGCCAGCAGCCAAACCCTGGACAGCTCCTACGAGCAGTACTTC
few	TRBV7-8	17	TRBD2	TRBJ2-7	CASSSSRLAGVIDEQYF	TGTGCCAGCAGCTCCTCCCGACTAGCGGGAGTTATAGACGAGCAGTACTTC
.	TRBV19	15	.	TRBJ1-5	CASSIFGQNNQPQHF	TGTGCCAGTAGTATCTTTGGACAGAATAATCAGCCCCAGCATTTT
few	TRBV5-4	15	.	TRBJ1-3	CASSFYGGSGNTIYF	TGTGCCAGCAGCTTCTACGGCGGCTCTGGAAACACCATATATTTT
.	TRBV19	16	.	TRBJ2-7	CASTSKKVGEVNEQYF	TGTGCCAGCACCTCCAAGAAGGTTGGGGAGGTCAACGAGCAGTACTTC
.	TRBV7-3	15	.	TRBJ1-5	CASSLGGTSNQPQHF	TGTGCCAGCAGCTTGGGTGGGACAAGCAATCAGCCCCAGCATTTT
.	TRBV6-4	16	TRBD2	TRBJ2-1	CASSDSGGGSYNEQFF	TGTGCCAGCAGTGACTCCGGCGGGGGGTCCTACAATGAGCAGTTCTTC
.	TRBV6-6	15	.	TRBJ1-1	CASSYATGWRTEAFF	TGTGCCAGCAGTTACGCAACAGGGTGGCGCACTGAAGCTTTCTTT
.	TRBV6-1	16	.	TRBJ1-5	CASSEVGRNSNQPQHF	TGTGCCAGCAGTGAGGTCGGTCGCAATAGCAATCAGCCCCAGCATTTT
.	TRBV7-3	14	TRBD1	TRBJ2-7	CASSLAPGTGDQYF	TGTGCCAGCAGCTTAGCTCCTGGGACAGGGGATCAGTACTTC
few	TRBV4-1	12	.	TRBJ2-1	CASSGPYNEQFF	TGCGCCAGCAGCGGGCCGTACAATGAGCAGTTCTTC
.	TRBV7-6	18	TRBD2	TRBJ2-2	CASSSGLAGGPGTGELFF	TGTGCCAGCAGCTCGGGACTAGCGGGAGGGCCGGGCACCGGGGAGCTGTTTTTT